This entry lists 6 T cell receptor beta chains sequenced from one sample in a study of shared clonotypes between healthy human individuals. Data came from immunoSEQ multiplex PCR; TCRdb stores just in-frame clones and leaves some out. The repertoire holds 2 million to 3 million clones, with 93% as singletons. The sequenced sample was naive CD4+ T cells from PBMCs. As to subset: CD45RA+ positively selected. The receptors originated from a man aged 18 to 30 in good health. Some clones in this sample may be carry-over from other donors' samples.

This clone was detected only a few times. The genes are TRBV4-2 and TRBJ1-6; D perhaps matches TRBD1 (5 bases). Trimming took 1 base from V and 5 from J, leaving 12 bases between them. The CDR3 is 16 amino acids. Germline V gene lookup returns CDR1 LGHNA and CDR2 YNFKEQ. DNA of the CDR3: TGTGCCAGCAGCCAAGGATCAGGGAATGATAATTCACCCCTCCACTTT. Its protein product is CASSQGSGNDNSPLHF.

In this sample, this clone turned up a few times. V usage is TRBV7-9 and J usage is TRBJ1-4, with a weak D call TRBD1 (5 bases). Trimming cost V 6 bases and J 0 bases, with 8 bases left between them. Germline-derived CDR1 and CDR2 are SEHNR and FQNEAQ (reference sequence). This CDR3 has 14 amino acids. CDR3 in DNA: TGTGCCAGCAGGACAGATGCAACTAATGAAAAACTGTTTTTT. Its protein product is CASRTDATNEKLFF. Based on the CDR3 plus reference TRBV7-9 and TRBJ1-4, the full variable domain is DTGVSQNPRHKITKRGQNVTFRCDPISEHNRLYWYRQTLGQGPEFLTYFQNEAQLEKSRLLSDRFSAERPKGSFSTLEIQRTEQGDSAMYLCASRTDATNEKLFFGSGTQLSVL.

This clone was detected only once. The rearrangement joins TRBV5-1 to TRBJ1-2; a possible D gene is TRBD1 (5 bases). The CDR3 is 16 amino acids. From germline, CDR1 is SGHRS and CDR2 YFSETQ. V was clipped by 6 bases and J by 6 bases, with 24 bases between them. DNA for the CDR3: TGCGCCAGCAACCCGTCAGGGTCCGCCCATGAGAATGGCTACACCTTC. Protein sequence: CASNPSGSAHENGYTF.

The CDR3 loop is CASSRSWGRSYNEQFF. CDR3 bases: TGTGCCAGCAGCCGATCGTGGGGGCGGTCCTACAATGAGCAGTTCTTC. V is TRBV7-9 and J is TRBJ2-1, with D perhaps matching TRBD1 (6 bases). The CDR3 has 16 residues. Trimming cost V 5 bases and J 1 base, with 15 bases left between them. Germline-derived CDR1 and CDR2 are SEHNR and FQNEAQ (reference sequence).

In its sample, this clone was seen once. Other DNA sequences in this specimen translate into the identical CDR3. The CDR3 bases are TGTGCCATCAGTGGACTAGCGGGGGGGTACAATGAGCAGTTCTTC. Amino acids: CAISGLAGGYNEQFF. This sequence joins TRBV10-3 and TRBJ2-1; 14 bases are shared with TRBD2. From germline, CDR1 is ENHRY and CDR2 SYGVKD. Germline trimming cut 4 bases from V and 4 bases from J; bases unmatched to any gene: 0. This CDR3 contains 15 residues.

The chain joins TRBV6-4 to TRBJ2-7; 13 bases fit TRBD2. The V gene's germline CDR1 is MRHNA and CDR2 SNTAGT. V gave up 4 bases and J gave up 6 bases; unmatched junction bases: 9. The CDR3 consists of 16 residues. CDR3 coding DNA: TGTGCCAGCAGTGTCCAAGGACTAGCGGGAGTCTCCGAGCAGTACTTC. The encoded protein is CASSVQGLAGVSEQYF.